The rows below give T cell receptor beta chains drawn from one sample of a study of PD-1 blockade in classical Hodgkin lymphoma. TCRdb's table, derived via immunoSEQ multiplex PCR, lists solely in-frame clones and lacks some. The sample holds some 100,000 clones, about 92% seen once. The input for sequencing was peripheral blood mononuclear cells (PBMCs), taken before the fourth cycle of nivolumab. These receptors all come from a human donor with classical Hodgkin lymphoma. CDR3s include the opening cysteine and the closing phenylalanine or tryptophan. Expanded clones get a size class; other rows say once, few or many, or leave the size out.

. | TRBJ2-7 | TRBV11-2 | CASSIRQGEQTGPSYEQYF
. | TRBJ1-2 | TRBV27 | CASSPTGLVAYGYTF
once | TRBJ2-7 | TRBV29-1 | CSVRTGPEQYF
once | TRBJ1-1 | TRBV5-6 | CASRGRGLSEAFF
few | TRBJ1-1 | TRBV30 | CAWMDRGTEAFF
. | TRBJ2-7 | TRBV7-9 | CASSPRTVREDEQYF
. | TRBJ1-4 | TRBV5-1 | CASSSDSGQQLLF
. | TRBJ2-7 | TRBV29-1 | CSFSGTSAYEQYF
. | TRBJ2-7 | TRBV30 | CAWDPDGFYEQYF
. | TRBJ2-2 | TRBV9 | CASSVEGLGELFF
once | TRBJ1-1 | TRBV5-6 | CASSFQYGTEAFF
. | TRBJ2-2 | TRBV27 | CASSFRVTNTGELFF
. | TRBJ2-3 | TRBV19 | CASRLTLPTDTQYF